The subject of this entry is one TCR beta chain. Antigen unknown. Pooled samples include second doses given at about 4 or 12 weeks. The data originate from a study of T cell responses to AZD1222 COVID-19 vaccine. Generated by immunoSEQ multiplex PCR, the TCRdb table keeps only in-frame clones and is missing some. This sample has about 270,000 clones, with almost 95% found just once. Notes on the study in general: Repertoires were obtained only post-peak T cell response. Donors were largely white British and mainly female; clonal diversity was possibly underestimated.

V was cut by 4 bases and J by 8 bases, with 8 bases left in between. The germline V gene encodes CDR1 MNHEY and CDR2 SMNVEV (reference sequence). This CDR3 is built from 11 residues. This chain connects TRBV27 to TRBJ1-1; no reliable D call. Sample: peripheral blood, taken 28 days after the second AZD1222 dose. The sequence came from an adult who received the AZD1222 COVID-19 vaccine. CDR3 protein: CASSSYNEAFF. The DNA of the CDR3 is TGTGCCAGCAGTTCTTACAACGAAGCTTTCTTT.